This TCR beta chain came from a study of cytomegalovirus exposure and HLA in healthy donors. In the study overall: Unique TCRs numbering around 85 million, obtained from HLA-typed donors, made up an early data release.

Whole-study findings and limits: It was likely that a cluster of highly shared sequence variants was a sequencing artifact. Productive status was seen about 87% or about 30% of the time for most TCR beta V segments in an earlier analysis.

With 60 Vbeta and 13 Jbeta primers, the PCR was carried out. Sequencing was performed with immunoSEQ multiplex PCR; in TCRdb, only in-frame clones are kept and a portion is missing. The sample holds around 150,000 clones; around 68% are singletons and the top ten take less than 11%. Note on this clone: As yet, its antigen is unknown.

The germline V gene has CDR1 MNHEY and CDR2 SVGAGI. The ends were cut back, 2 bases at V and 4 bases at J, with 17 bases in the middle. This CDR3 has 16 amino acids. The sample was PBMCs. The chain recombines TRBV6-5 with TRBJ2-5, with a possible D match to TRBD1 (7 bases). The source of this sequence is a man aged 25-45 years in good health and CMV-seropositive. This CDR3 reads CASSYEEGAHGETQYF. DNA for the CDR3: TGTGCCAGCAGTTACGAGGAGGGGGCGCATGGAGAGACCCAGTACTTC.